Listed here is a single T cell receptor (beta chain). Its antigen remains unidentified. These data belong to a study of OX40 agonist ivuxolimab in advanced cancers. Whole-study context: Patients were treated with ivuxolimab, an agonistic anti-OX40 (CD134) antibody. Participants, about 83% male, averaged roughly 60 years of age, ranging from about 20 to 79. Findings and limits, study-wide: Among patients with partial responses at 0.1-3.0 mg/kg, clonal expansion was among the lowest.

Profiled with immunoSEQ multiplex PCR; TCRdb holds only in-frame clones, not every one. The sample contains some 97,000 clones, 75% to 95% of which appear only once. If patients had autoimmune disease history or systemic immunosuppression, they were excluded. The receptor was derived from an adult with an advanced solid tumor such as melanoma, head and neck, liver or kidney cancer. Sequences were derived from CD4+ or CD8+ T cells sorted from blood, sampled in a trial of the OX40 agonist ivuxolimab.

The DNA for the CDR3 is TGTGCCAGCAGCACTTATCCCGACAGCGAATACGAGCAGTACTTC. Its protein is CASSTYPDSEYEQYF. The chain has TRBV7-2 and TRBJ2-7, with D perhaps matching TRBD1 (5 bases). The CDR3 covers 15 residues. The V end lost 5 bases, the J end lost 4 bases, and 18 bases lay between the germline ends. CDR1 is SGHTA, CDR2 FQGNSA, per germline.